The sequence of this T cell receptor beta chain was determined in a study of low-dose radiotherapy and immunotherapy resistance in tumors. Study summary: Members of Cohort 2 were treated with 1 Gy per fraction every two weeks; their total was 13 Gy over 26 weeks. Patients received cyclophosphamide 200 mg/m2 intravenously every two weeks, the day before radiation-immunotherapy. Oral aspirin at 300 mg was taken daily by patients for four cycles, beginning on cycle 1 day 1.

Advanced solid tumors lacking tumor-infiltrating lymphocytes were present in eligible patients. Priming of first-strand cDNA relied on TRAV- and TRBV-specific primers (covering alpha and beta chains). Both a constant-region primer and a V-primer adapter served to amplify TCRs across 15 to 20 PCR cycles. TCRdb used MiXCR to reprocess the reads, holding one entry per CDR3 protein. This sample has fewer than 20,000 distinct CDR3 sequences; under 80% occur once, and the top ten carry more than 9.5%. This CDR3 is built from 15 residues. V shed 5 bases, J shed 6 bases, and the junction held 7 bases outside the gene matches. Germline loops: CDR1 SGHTA, CDR2 FQGNSA.

The V call is TRBV7-2, the J call TRBJ2-1; 10 nucleotides align to TRBD1. This sequence originates from a human donor with advanced metastatic prostate, ovarian, gallbladder or colorectal cancer (not recorded which). This table probably holds off-target reads from a library built for another chain. The CDR3 bases are TGTGCCAGCAGCCGACAGGGGGCGGACATCAATGAGCAGTTCTTC. This sequence encodes CASSRQGADINEQFF.